Listed below are T cell receptor beta chains from one sample, sequenced in a study of blood T cell repertoires in COVID-19. TCRdb's table, derived via immunoSEQ multiplex PCR, lists solely in-frame clones and lacks some. The sample lists approximately 430,000 clones, 75% to 90% occurring once. The sample taken for sequencing was peripheral blood. Receptor source: a woman aged 30 to 39 with active or convalescent COVID-19. Each CDR3 is given with its conserved first and last residue. A D gene is named only where the DNA matches it firmly. The size field is filled for only some rows; it gives once, few, many or a size class.

V: TRBV27
J: TRBJ1-1
size: NA
D: TRBD1
CDR3: CASSLKPGQYTEAFF
DNA: TGTGCCAGCAGTTTAAAACCGGGACAGTACACTGAAGCTTTCTTT

V: TRBV5-1
J: TRBJ2-5
size: NA
D: TRBD2
CDR3: CASSLGGLAATVLETQYF
DNA: TGCGCCAGCAGCTTGGGGGGACTAGCCGCTACCGTATTGGAGACCCAGTACTTC

V: TRBV4-1
J: TRBJ2-3
size: NA
D: NA
CDR3: CASSQVQQGADTQYF
DNA: TGCGCCAGCAGCCAAGTTCAGCAGGGCGCAGATACGCAGTATTTT

V: TRBV9
J: TRBJ2-3
size: NA
D: NA
CDR3: CASSAAGDTQYF
DNA: TGTGCCAGCAGCGCAGCAGGGGATACGCAGTATTTT

V: TRBV10-3
J: TRBJ1-1
size: NA
D: TRBD1
CDR3: CAIAGGNTEAFF
DNA: TGTGCCATCGCAGGGGGCAACACTGAAGCTTTCTTT

V: TRBV6-2/TRBV6-3
J: TRBJ2-1
size: NA
D: TRBD2
CDR3: CASSYSELAGVNEQFF
DNA: TGTGCCAGCAGTTACTCCGAACTAGCGGGAGTAAATGAGCAGTTCTTC

V: TRBV5-6
J: TRBJ1-6
size: few
D: NA
CDR3: CASRPPYPGSPLHF
DNA: TGTGCCAGCAGACCGCCCTATCCAGGGTCACCCCTCCACTTT

V: TRBV19
J: TRBJ1-4
size: NA
D: TRBD1
CDR3: CASRANLGQGQEKLFF
DNA: TGTGCCAGTAGAGCTAATCTGGGACAGGGCCAGGAAAAACTGTTTTTT

V: TRBV14
J: TRBJ1-1
size: NA
D: NA
CDR3: CASSQVPGSDTEAFF
DNA: TGTGCCAGCAGCCAAGTTCCAGGGTCAGACACTGAAGCTTTCTTT

V: TRBV6-5
J: TRBJ2-7
size: NA
D: NA
CDR3: CATLPIVQAYEQYF
DNA: TGTGCCACCCTACCTATCGTCCAAGCCTACGAGCAGTACTTC

V: TRBV5-1
J: TRBJ2-7
size: NA
D: TRBD1
CDR3: CASTNTGGDYYEQYF
DNA: TGCGCCAGCACCAACACAGGGGGCGACTACTACGAGCAGTACTTC

V: TRBV28
J: TRBJ1-2
size: NA
D: NA
CDR3: CASSAPSSWALTGYTF
DNA: TGTGCCAGCAGTGCCCCTTCCAGTTGGGCCCTTACTGGCTACACCTTC

V: TRBV2
J: TRBJ2-3
size: NA
D: NA
CDR3: CASAGRGTDTQYF
DNA: TGTGCCAGCGCGGGACGGGGCACAGATACGCAGTATTTT

V: TRBV27
J: TRBJ2-3
size: once
D: TRBD1
CDR3: CASSDRAFLATDTQYF
DNA: TGTGCCAGCAGTGACAGGGCTTTCTTGGCCACAGATACGCAGTATTTT

V: TRBV7-2
J: TRBJ1-5
size: NA
D: TRBD1
CDR3: CASSSQGGNQPQHF
DNA: TGTGCCAGCAGCTCTCAGGGGGGTAATCAGCCCCAGCATTTT

V: TRBV6-5
J: TRBJ2-7
size: NA
D: NA
CDR3: CASSYSGSMSSYEQYF
DNA: TGTGCCAGCAGTTACTCAGGGAGCATGAGCTCCTACGAGCAGTACTTC

V: TRBV30
J: TRBJ2-3
size: few
D: NA
CDR3: CAWRFGGTTIDTQYF
DNA: TGTGCCTGGAGATTCGGGGGGACAACAATAGATACGCAGTATTTT

V: TRBV13
J: TRBJ1-4
size: NA
D: NA
CDR3: CASSLGRGNEKLFF
DNA: TGTGCCAGCAGCTTAGGCCGGGGAAATGAAAAACTGTTTTTT

V: TRBV19
J: TRBJ1-1
size: NA
D: TRBD1
CDR3: CASTRDSWNTEAFF
DNA: TGTGCCAGTACCCGGGACAGCTGGAACACTGAAGCTTTCTTT

V: TRBV19
J: TRBJ2-7
size: NA
D: NA
CDR3: CASSIRSYEQYF
DNA: TGTGCCAGTAGTATCAGGTCCTACGAGCAGTACTTC

V: TRBV19
J: TRBJ1-2
size: few
D: TRBD1
CDR3: CASSMVTGNGYTF
DNA: TGTGCCAGTAGTATGGTGACAGGGAATGGCTACACCTTC

V: TRBV6-1
J: TRBJ2-1
size: NA
D: NA
CDR3: CASSEGAGSASSYNEQFF
DNA: TGTGCCAGCAGTGAAGGGGCCGGGAGTGCTAGCTCCTACAATGAGCAGTTCTTC

V: TRBV2
J: TRBJ2-5
size: NA
D: NA
CDR3: CASSEGGTAGETQYF
DNA: TGTGCCAGCAGTGAAGGGGGAACGGCGGGGGAGACCCAGTACTTC

V: TRBV5-6
J: TRBJ2-7
size: NA
D: TRBD1
CDR3: CASSATGQANYEQYF
DNA: TGTGCCAGCAGCGCTACGGGACAGGCGAACTACGAGCAGTACTTC

V: TRBV5-1
J: TRBJ1-1
size: NA
D: NA
CDR3: CASSLSEQTEAFF
DNA: TGCGCCAGCAGCTTGTCCGAACAGACTGAAGCTTTCTTT

V: TRBV11-3
J: TRBJ2-5
size: NA
D: TRBD2
CDR3: CASSLGGTSTQETQYF
DNA: TGTGCCAGCAGCTTAGGCGGGACTAGTACTCAAGAGACCCAGTACTTC

V: TRBV14
J: TRBJ2-7
size: NA
D: TRBD2
CDR3: CASSRGLAGNEQYF
DNA: TGTGCCAGCAGCCGGGGACTAGCGGGAAACGAGCAGTACTTC

V: TRBV6-5
J: TRBJ1-1
size: NA
D: NA
CDR3: CASRARQMNTEAFF
DNA: TGTGCCAGCAGGGCGAGACAGATGAACACTGAAGCTTTCTTT

V: TRBV7-7
J: TRBJ2-5
size: NA
D: NA
CDR3: CASSANSGGQETQYF
DNA: TGTGCCAGCAGCGCCAATAGCGGAGGTCAAGAGACCCAGTACTTC

V: TRBV30
J: TRBJ2-2
size: NA
D: NA
CDR3: CAWSPGYTGELFF
DNA: TGTGCCTGGAGCCCGGGTTACACCGGGGAGCTGTTTTTT

V: TRBV2
J: TRBJ1-2
size: NA
D: TRBD1
CDR3: CASKGAYGYTF
DNA: TGTGCCAGCAAGGGGGCCTATGGCTACACCTTC

V: TRBV20-1
J: TRBJ1-2
size: NA
D: NA
CDR3: CSPSGNYGYTF
DNA: TGCAGTCCGTCCGGTAACTATGGCTACACCTTC

V: TRBV9
J: TRBJ2-1
size: NA
D: TRBD2
CDR3: CASTGTSGYNEQFF
DNA: TGTGCCAGCACCGGGACTAGCGGCTACAATGAGCAGTTCTTC

V: TRBV7-8
J: TRBJ2-1
size: NA
D: NA
CDR3: CASSPEVSGAVEQFF
DNA: TGTGCCAGCAGCCCGGAGGTATCAGGGGCTGTTGAGCAGTTCTTC

V: TRBV10-3
J: TRBJ1-6
size: NA
D: NA
CDR3: CAISHTGLGNSPLHF
DNA: TGTGCCATCAGCCACACAGGGCTTGGGAATTCACCCCTCCACTTT

V: TRBV18
J: TRBJ1-1
size: NA
D: NA
CDR3: CASSPFGTNTEAFF
DNA: TGTGCCAGCTCACCGTTCGGGACAAACACTGAAGCTTTCTTT

V: TRBV2
J: TRBJ1-6
size: NA
D: NA
CDR3: CASRENSPLHF
DNA: TGTGCCAGCAGAGAGAATTCACCCCTCCACTTT

V: TRBV10-3
J: TRBJ1-1
size: NA
D: TRBD1
CDR3: CAISESNLQGAPTTEAFF
DNA: TGTGCCATCAGTGAGTCGAATCTTCAGGGGGCGCCTACCACTGAAGCTTTCTTT

V: TRBV4-1
J: TRBJ1-2
size: NA
D: NA
CDR3: CASSPPPGQGRSGYTF
DNA: TGCGCCAGCAGCCCGCCCCCCGGGCAGGGGCGTTCTGGCTACACCTTC

V: TRBV9
J: TRBJ2-7
size: NA
D: NA
CDR3: CASSVGETISPTYEQYF
DNA: TGTGCCAGCAGCGTAGGGGAGACTATTTCCCCTACCTACGAGCAGTACTTC

V: TRBV27
J: TRBJ2-7
size: NA
D: TRBD1
CDR3: CASRRTGSSYEQYF
DNA: TGTGCCAGCAGGCGGACAGGGAGCTCCTACGAGCAGTACTTC

V: TRBV4-1
J: TRBJ2-2
size: NA
D: TRBD2
CDR3: CASSQAPLAGEDGELFF
DNA: TGCGCCAGCAGCCAAGCCCCACTAGCGGGGGAGGACGGGGAGCTGTTTTTT

V: TRBV27
J: TRBJ1-2
size: NA
D: NA
CDR3: CASSLKKIPGGNGYTF
DNA: TGTGCCAGCAGTTTAAAAAAGATCCCGGGGGGGAACGGCTACACCTTC

V: TRBV7-9
J: TRBJ1-2
size: NA
D: TRBD1
CDR3: CASSWPDRGNGYTF
DNA: TGTGCCAGCAGCTGGCCCGACAGGGGCAATGGCTACACCTTC

V: TRBV7-8
J: TRBJ1-6
size: NA
D: TRBD1
CDR3: CASSTQGTGVFSSPLHF
DNA: TGTGCCAGCAGTACCCAGGGGACAGGGGTATTCAGTTCACCCCTCCACTTT

V: TRBV21-1
J: TRBJ1-4
size: NA
D: NA
CDR3: CASSKLGTGNEKLFF
DNA: TGTGCCAGCAGCAAACTCGGGACAGGGAATGAAAAACTGTTTTTT

V: TRBV7-9
J: TRBJ2-7
size: few
D: NA
CDR3: CASSLEGTPPYEQYF
DNA: TGTGCCAGCAGCTTAGAGGGGACACCGCCCTACGAGCAGTACTTC

V: TRBV2
J: TRBJ1-1
size: NA
D: TRBD1
CDR3: CASSEGQGLAEAFF
DNA: TGTGCCAGCAGTGAAGGACAGGGTCTAGCTGAAGCTTTCTTT

V: TRBV14
J: TRBJ1-2
size: few
D: NA
CDR3: CASSQQQTDGYTF
DNA: TGTGCCAGCAGCCAACAACAGACCGATGGCTACACCTTC

V: TRBV18
J: TRBJ2-7
size: NA
D: NA
CDR3: CASSPPYGVGYEQYF
DNA: TGTGCCAGCTCACCACCCTACGGGGTTGGCTACGAGCAGTACTTC

V: TRBV11-3
J: TRBJ1-3
size: NA
D: NA
CDR3: CASSLAGGNTIYF
DNA: TGTGCCAGCAGCTTAGCAGGCGGAAACACCATATATTTT

V: TRBV20-1
J: TRBJ1-2
size: NA
D: NA
CDR3: CSAREGVGYTF
DNA: TGCAGTGCTAGAGAAGGGGTTGGCTACACCTTC

V: TRBV29-1
J: TRBJ2-7
size: NA
D: TRBD1
CDR3: CSVELGGQGYEQYF
DNA: TGCAGCGTTGAACTCGGCGGACAGGGCTACGAGCAGTACTTC

V: TRBV19
J: TRBJ2-5
size: NA
D: NA
CDR3: CASSMALQETQYF
DNA: TGTGCCAGTAGTATGGCATTACAAGAGACCCAGTACTTC

V: TRBV5-6
J: TRBJ2-7
size: once
D: TRBD1
CDR3: CASSTNRGTYEQYF
DNA: TGTGCCAGCAGCACAAACAGGGGAACCTACGAGCAGTACTTC

V: TRBV5-8
J: TRBJ1-5
size: NA
D: TRBD1
CDR3: CASSWRTGPNQPQHF
DNA: TGTGCCAGCAGCTGGAGGACAGGGCCAAATCAGCCCCAGCATTTT